The clone carrying this T cell receptor beta chain has a single count. This table comes from immunoSEQ multiplex PCR, and its TCRdb copy is limited to in-frame clones, with some not included. This sample has about 74,000 clones, with about 87% found just once. These data belong to a study of blood T cell repertoires in COVID-19. The material sequenced was peripheral blood. This TCR was recovered from a woman of 80 years or more with acute or convalescent COVID-19.

Here the CDR3 DNA reads TGTGCCAGCAGTTACCGAGGGACAGGCCTCCCCTACGAGCAGTACTTC. Translation: CASSYRGTGLPYEQYF. V usage is TRBV27 and J usage is TRBJ2-7; 8 bases fit TRBD1. Unmatched junction bases numbered 10, after V lost 4 bases and J lost 2 bases. The CDR3 is 16 amino acids. Germline assignment: CDR1 MNHEY and CDR2 SMNVEV (reference sequence).